This is a list of T cell receptor beta chains from one sample in a study of T-cell memory formation after mild COVID-19. Using its own MiXCR run on the 5' RACE reads, TCRdb lists one record per CDR3 protein. The data show 500,000 to 600,000 distinct CDR3 sequences, with 18% seen just once and more than 10% held by the top ten. Specimen: PBMCs or a T cell subset sorted from them (not recorded which). These receptors were collected from an adult woman who had mild COVID-19 (a few samples of this study predate the infection). Cell type and time point are not known. The CDR3 runs from the conserved cysteine through the conserved F or W. The order of the fields is V gene, J gene, clone size, D gene, CDR3 DNA, CDR3 protein. The D gene is left open where the match is weak. Where a row states a size, it is once, few, many or the class of an expanded clone; other rows omit it.

>TRBV24-1|TRBJ1-2|-|-
TGTGCCACCAGCGACAGATTTGCTAACTATGGCTACACCTTC
CATSDRFANYGYTF
>TRBV5-1|TRBJ2-1|few|TRBD2
TGCGCCAGCAGCTTGGCCGAGGGACTAGCGGGGGCCTACAATGAGCAGTTCTTC
CASSLAEGLAGAYNEQFF
>TRBV5-6|TRBJ2-7|few|-
TGTGCCAGCAGCCCGGACCGATCCCTTGGGCGCGAGCAGTACTTC
CASSPDRSLGREQYF
>TRBV6-5|TRBJ2-6|-|-
TGTGCCAGCAGTTACCTTGTACCGACCTCTGGGGCCAACGTCCTGACTTTC
CASSYLVPTSGANVLTF
>TRBV7-3|TRBJ2-3|few|-
TGTGCCAGCAGCTTATGGCCAGGTAGCACAGATACGCAGTATTTT
CASSLWPGSTDTQYF
>TRBV7-2|TRBJ2-7|many|TRBD2
TGTGCCAGCAGCTTAGTTAGCGCGGGAGGAGCAGAGTACTTC
CASSLVSAGGAEYF
>TRBV5-1|TRBJ2-3|-|-
TGCGCCAGCAGCGGGGGACCAGGGGCAGATACGCAGTATTTT
CASSGGPGADTQYF
>TRBV7-9|TRBJ2-5|many|-
TGTGCCAGCAGCCCCCGACATACTCAAGAGACCCAGTACTTC
CASSPRHTQETQYF
>TRBV5-1|TRBJ2-3|many|-
TGCGCCAGCAGCGCCGAACTAGGGCCATGGGTAGATACGCAGTATTTT
CASSAELGPWVDTQYF
>TRBV30|TRBJ1-6|-|-
TGTGCCTGGAGTGAACTACAGGGACGCTCACCCCTCCACTTT
CAWSELQGRSPLHF
>TRBV30|TRBJ1-1|-|-
TGTGCCTGGAGTACCGGGCCGAACACTGAAGCTTTCTTT
CAWSTGPNTEAFF
>TRBV20-1|TRBJ2-7|-|TRBD1
TGCAGTGCTCCGGCCGGTGGGACAGGGTCCTACGAGCAGTACTTC
CSAPAGGTGSYEQYF
>TRBV5-1|TRBJ2-7|few|-
TGCGCCAGCAGCGATGGGGGGGGGCGTCTGTACGAGCAGTACTTC
CASSDGGGRLYEQYF
>TRBV2|TRBJ2-3|-|TRBD2
TGTGCCAGCAGTGAACGGCTTAGCGGGACCACAGATACGCAGTATTTT
CASSERLSGTTDTQYF
>TRBV21-1|TRBJ2-5|-|-
TGTGCCAGCAGCAAAGGGATAGGGACAGGGGATTTAGAGACCCAGTACTTC
CASSKGIGTGDLETQYF
>TRBV20-1|TRBJ2-1|-|-
TGCAGTGCTAGGGTGCTAGCGGAGGGGGGGAATGAGCAGTTCTTC
CSARVLAEGGNEQFF
>TRBV6-2/TRBV6-3|TRBJ2-7|few|TRBD2
TGTGCCAGCAGTTACGGTCTGTGGGAGGGAGCCCCCTACGAGCAGTACTTC
CASSYGLWEGAPYEQYF
>TRBV6-5|TRBJ2-7|-|-
TGTGCCAGCAGTTACAAAGACGAGCAGTACTTC
CASSYKDEQYF
>TRBV11-2|TRBJ2-1|-|TRBD2
TGTGCCAGCACCTCCTTTAGCGGGAGGTGGCAGTTCTTC
CASTSFSGRWQFF
>TRBV14|TRBJ2-1|few|-
TGTGCCAGCAGCCATAGACGGGGCTCCTACAATGAGCAGTTCTTC
CASSHRRGSYNEQFF
>TRBV4-2|TRBJ2-3|-|-
TGTGCCAGCAAGACAGCGTCAAGCACAGATACGCAGTATTTT
CASKTASSTDTQYF
>TRBV4-2|TRBJ2-5|-|TRBD1
TGTGCCAGCAGCCAACTACAGGGGCTGGGAGAGACCCAGTACTTC
CASSQLQGLGETQYF
>TRBV12-3/TRBV12-4|TRBJ1-1|-|-
TGTGCCAGCAGTTTAGATTGGAGCACTGAAGCTTTCTTT
CASSLDWSTEAFF
>TRBV6-2/TRBV6-3|TRBJ2-2|-|-
TGTGCCAGCAGTTACCAACGGACCGGGGAGCTGTTTTTT
CASSYQRTGELFF